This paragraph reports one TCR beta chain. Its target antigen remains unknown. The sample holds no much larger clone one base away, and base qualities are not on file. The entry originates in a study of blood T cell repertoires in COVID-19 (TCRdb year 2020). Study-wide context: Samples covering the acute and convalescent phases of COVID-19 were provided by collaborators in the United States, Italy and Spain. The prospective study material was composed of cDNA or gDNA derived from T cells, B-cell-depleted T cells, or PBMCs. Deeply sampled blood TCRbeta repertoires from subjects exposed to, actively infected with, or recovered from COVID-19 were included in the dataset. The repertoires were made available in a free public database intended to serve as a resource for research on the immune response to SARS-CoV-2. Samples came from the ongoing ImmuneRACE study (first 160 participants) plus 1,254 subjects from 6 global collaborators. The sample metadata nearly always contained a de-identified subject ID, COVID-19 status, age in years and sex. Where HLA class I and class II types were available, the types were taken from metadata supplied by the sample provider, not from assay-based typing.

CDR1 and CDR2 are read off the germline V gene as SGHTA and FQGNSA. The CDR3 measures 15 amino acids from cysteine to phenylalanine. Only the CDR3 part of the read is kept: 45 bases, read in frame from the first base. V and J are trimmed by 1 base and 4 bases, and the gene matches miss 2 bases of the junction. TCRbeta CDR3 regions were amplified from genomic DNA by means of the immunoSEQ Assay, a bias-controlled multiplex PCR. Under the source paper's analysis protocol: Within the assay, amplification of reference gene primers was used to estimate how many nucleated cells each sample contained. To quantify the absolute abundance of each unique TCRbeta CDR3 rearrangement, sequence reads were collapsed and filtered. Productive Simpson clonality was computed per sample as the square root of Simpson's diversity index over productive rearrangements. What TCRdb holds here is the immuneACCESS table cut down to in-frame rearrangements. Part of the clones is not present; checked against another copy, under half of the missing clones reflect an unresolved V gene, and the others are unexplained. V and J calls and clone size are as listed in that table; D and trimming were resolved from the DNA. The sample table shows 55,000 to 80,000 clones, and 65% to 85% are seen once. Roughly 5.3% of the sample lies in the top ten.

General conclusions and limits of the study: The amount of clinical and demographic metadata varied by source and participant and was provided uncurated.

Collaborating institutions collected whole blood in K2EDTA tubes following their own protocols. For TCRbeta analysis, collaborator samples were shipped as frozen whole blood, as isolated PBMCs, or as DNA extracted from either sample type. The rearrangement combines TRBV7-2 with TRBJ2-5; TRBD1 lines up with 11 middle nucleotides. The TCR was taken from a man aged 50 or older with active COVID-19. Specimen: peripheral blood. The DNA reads TGTGCCAGCAGCTTAGGGACAGGGGGCGTAGAGACCCAGTACTTC. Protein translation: CASSLGTGGVETQYF.